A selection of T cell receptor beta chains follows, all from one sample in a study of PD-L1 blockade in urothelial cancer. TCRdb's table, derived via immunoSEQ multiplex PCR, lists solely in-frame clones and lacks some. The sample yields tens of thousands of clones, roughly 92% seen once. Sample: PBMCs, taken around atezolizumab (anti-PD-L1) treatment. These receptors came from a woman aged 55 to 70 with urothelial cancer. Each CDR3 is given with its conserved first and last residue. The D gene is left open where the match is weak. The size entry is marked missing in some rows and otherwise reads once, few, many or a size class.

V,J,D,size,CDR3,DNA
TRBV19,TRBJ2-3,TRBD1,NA,CASTTTGDTQYF,TGTGCCAGTACCACGACAGGGGATACGCAGTATTTT
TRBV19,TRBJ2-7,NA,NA,CASSPPGNSYEQYF,TGTGCCAGTAGTCCGCCCGGGAACTCCTACGAGCAGTACTTC
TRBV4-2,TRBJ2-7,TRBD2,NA,CASSRGTSGTYEQYF,TGTGCCAGCAGCCGCGGGACTAGCGGAACCTACGAGCAGTACTTC
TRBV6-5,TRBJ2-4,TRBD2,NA,CASSYSTGGADIQYF,TGTGCCAGCAGTTACTCGACGGGAGGAGCGGACATTCAGTACTTC
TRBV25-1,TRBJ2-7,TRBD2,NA,CASSRRGSGDYEQYF,TGTGCCAGCAGTCGTCGCGGGAGTGGGGACTACGAGCAGTACTTC
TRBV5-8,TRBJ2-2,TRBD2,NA,CASSFQEREGSGELFF,TGTGCCAGCAGCTTTCAGGAGCGGGAGGGAAGCGGGGAGCTGTTTTTT
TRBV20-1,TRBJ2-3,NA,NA,CSAGHTDTQYF,TGCAGTGCTGGGCACACAGATACGCAGTATTTT
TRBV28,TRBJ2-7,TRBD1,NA,CASRTGQGNYEQYF,TGTGCCAGCAGGACGGGACAGGGGAACTACGAGCAGTACTTC
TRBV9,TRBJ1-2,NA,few,CASSVDLGAGGYTF,TGTGCCAGCAGCGTAGATCTGGGGGCAGGGGGCTACACCTTC
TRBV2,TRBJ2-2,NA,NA,CASKNKNLDTGELFF,TGTGCCAGCAAGAATAAGAACCTAGACACCGGGGAGCTGTTTTTT
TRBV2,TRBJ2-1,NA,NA,CASSPTIEQFF,TGTGCCAGCAGTCCTACGATTGAGCAGTTCTTC
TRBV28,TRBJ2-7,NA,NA,CASSRGLGEQYF,TGTGCCAGCAGTAGGGGGTTGGGCGAGCAGTACTTC
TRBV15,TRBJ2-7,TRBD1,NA,CATSRDLGGSSHLNEQYF,TGTGCCACCAGCAGAGATCTAGGGGGCAGTTCCCACCTAAACGAGCAGTACTTC
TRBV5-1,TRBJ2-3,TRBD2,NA,CASSRGNSGRSTDTQYF,TGCGCCAGCAGCAGAGGGAATAGCGGGAGAAGCACAGATACGCAGTATTTT
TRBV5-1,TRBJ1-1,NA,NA,CASSGGGGNTEAFF,TGCGCCAGCAGCGGGGGAGGCGGGAACACTGAAGCTTTCTTT
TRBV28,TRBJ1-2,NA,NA,CASSPQGKGFAYTF,TGTGCCAGCAGTCCGCAGGGAAAGGGGTTCGCCTACACCTTC
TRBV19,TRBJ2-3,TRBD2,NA,CASSIFAGVTDTQYF,TGTGCCAGTAGTATCTTTGCGGGAGTCACAGATACGCAGTATTTT
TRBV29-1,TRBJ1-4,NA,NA,CSVGEVQGVNEKLFF,TGCAGCGTTGGAGAGGTACAGGGCGTTAATGAAAAACTGTTTTTT
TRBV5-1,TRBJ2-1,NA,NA,CASSFVLAVGEQFF,TGCGCCAGCAGCTTTGTACTAGCAGTTGGTGAGCAGTTCTTC
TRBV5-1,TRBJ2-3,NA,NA,CASSLSQYTDTQYF,TGCGCCAGCAGCTTGAGTCAGTACACAGATACGCAGTATTTT
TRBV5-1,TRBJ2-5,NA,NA,CASSLVAPGPQETQYF,TGCGCCAGCAGCTTGGTGGCCCCGGGTCCCCAAGAGACCCAGTACTTC
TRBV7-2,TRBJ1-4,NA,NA,CASSYVLTAAPNEKLFF,TGTGCCAGCAGCTATGTACTGACCGCGGCTCCTAATGAAAAACTGTTTTTT
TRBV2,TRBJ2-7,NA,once,CASSQTGNEQYF,TGTGCCAGCAGCCAAACAGGGAACGAGCAGTACTTC
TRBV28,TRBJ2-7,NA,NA,CASSSPGSSSNGEQYF,TGTGCCAGCAGTTCTCCCGGGTCTAGCTCTAACGGCGAGCAGTACTTC
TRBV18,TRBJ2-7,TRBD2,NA,CASSPSGNVWGLVHEQYF,TGTGCCAGCTCACCCTCGGGAAACGTCTGGGGACTAGTGCACGAGCAGTACTTC
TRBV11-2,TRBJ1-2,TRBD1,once,CASSLALLGTAVNYGYTF,TGTGCCAGCAGCTTAGCATTATTAGGGACAGCAGTTAACTATGGCTACACCTTC
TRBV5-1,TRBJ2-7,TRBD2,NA,CASSSLISGIKYEQYF,TGCGCCAGCAGCTCGCTCATTAGCGGGATAAAGTACGAGCAGTACTTC
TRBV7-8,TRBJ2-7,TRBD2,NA,CASSLEYYGRAYEQYF,TGTGCCAGCAGCTTAGAATATTACGGGAGGGCTTACGAGCAGTACTTC
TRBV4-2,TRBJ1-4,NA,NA,CASSQGTSGRDEKLFF,TGTGCCAGCAGCCAAGGTACCTCGGGGAGGGATGAAAAACTGTTTTTT
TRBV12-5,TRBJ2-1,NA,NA,CASGLEPLNEQFF,TGTGCTAGTGGTTTGGAACCACTTAATGAGCAGTTCTTC
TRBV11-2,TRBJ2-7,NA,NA,CASSLERGWTYEQYF,TGTGCCAGCAGCTTAGAACGGGGATGGACCTACGAGCAGTACTTC
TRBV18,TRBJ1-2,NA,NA,CASSPELVAGSGYGYTF,TGTGCCAGCTCACCAGAGCTAGTCGCCGGGTCTGGCTATGGCTACACCTTC
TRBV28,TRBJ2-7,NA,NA,CASSSPGTSLYEQYF,TGTGCCAGCAGTTCGCCCGGGACATCACTCTACGAGCAGTACTTC
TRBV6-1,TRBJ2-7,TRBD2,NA,CASSEEIEGTSGYEQYF,TGTGCCAGCAGTGAAGAGATCGAGGGGACTAGCGGCTACGAGCAGTACTTC
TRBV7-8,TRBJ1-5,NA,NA,CASSFSDQPQHF,TGTGCCAGCAGCTTCAGTGATCAGCCCCAGCATTTT
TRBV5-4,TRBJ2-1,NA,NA,CASSLSREQFF,TGTGCCAGCAGCTTGTCGCGGGAGCAGTTCTTC
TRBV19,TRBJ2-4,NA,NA,CASSIMGPGIAKNIQYF,TGTGCCAGTAGTATAATGGGGCCAGGGATAGCCAAAAACATTCAGTACTTC
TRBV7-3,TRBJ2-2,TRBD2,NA,CASSLKPAGGPRVNTGELFF,TGTGCCAGCAGCTTAAAGCCAGCGGGAGGGCCGCGGGTGAACACCGGGGAGCTGTTTTTT
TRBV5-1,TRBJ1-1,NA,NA,CASSPRGAGKNTEAFF,TGCGCCAGCAGCCCCCGAGGAGCGGGAAAGAACACTGAAGCTTTCTTT
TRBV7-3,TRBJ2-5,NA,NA,CASSLIGGGVKETQYF,TGTGCCAGCAGCTTAATAGGGGGAGGGGTTAAAGAGACCCAGTACTTC
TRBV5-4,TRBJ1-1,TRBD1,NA,CASSYQGGTEAFF,TGTGCCAGCAGCTACCAGGGGGGAACTGAAGCTTTCTTT
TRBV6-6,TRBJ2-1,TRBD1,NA,CASSSSGGTGEQFF,TGTGCCAGCAGTTCGTCAGGGGGGACAGGCGAGCAGTTCTTC
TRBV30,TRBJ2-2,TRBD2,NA,CACPTSGRYGELFF,TGTGCCTGCCCTACTAGCGGGAGGTACGGGGAGCTGTTTTTT
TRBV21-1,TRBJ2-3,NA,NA,CASSTGLAGSTDTQYF,TGTGCCAGCAGCACGGGACTAGCGGGAAGCACAGATACGCAGTATTTT
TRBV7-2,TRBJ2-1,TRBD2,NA,CASSKGAGGFVNEQFF,TGTGCCAGCAGCAAAGGAGCGGGAGGGTTTGTAAATGAGCAGTTCTTC
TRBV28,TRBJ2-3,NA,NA,CASSVPETDTSTDTQYF,TGTGCCAGCAGTGTACCCGAGACAGACACTAGCACAGATACGCAGTATTTT
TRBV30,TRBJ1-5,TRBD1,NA,CAWSEQGNQPQHF,TGTGCCTGGAGTGAACAGGGGAATCAGCCCCAGCATTTT
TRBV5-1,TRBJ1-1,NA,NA,CASSLLAGAGAFF,TGCGCCAGCAGCTTGTTAGCGGGTGCTGGAGCTTTCTTT
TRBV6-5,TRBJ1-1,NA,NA,CASSYSRRRGNTEAFF,TGTGCCAGCAGTTACTCCCGCCGCAGGGGGAACACTGAAGCTTTCTTT
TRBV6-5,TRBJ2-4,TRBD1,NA,CASRRQGMYIQYF,TGTGCCAGCAGGCGACAGGGGATGTACATTCAGTACTTC
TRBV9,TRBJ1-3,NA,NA,CASSVSPGSGNTIYF,TGTGCCAGCAGCGTATCCCCAGGGTCTGGAAACACCATATATTTT
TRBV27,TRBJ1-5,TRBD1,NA,CASSPDRGLQPQHF,TGTGCCAGCAGTCCGGACAGGGGGCTTCAGCCCCAGCATTTT
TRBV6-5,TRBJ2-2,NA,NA,CASSYSGQGRTGELFF,TGTGCCAGCAGTTACTCGGGGCAGGGGCGGACCGGGGAGCTGTTTTTT
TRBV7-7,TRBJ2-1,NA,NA,CASSLAGQSNEQFF,TGTGCTAGCAGCTTAGCAGGACAGAGCAATGAGCAGTTCTTC
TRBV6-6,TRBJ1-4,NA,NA,CASRDKGLFF,TGTGCCAGCAGGGACAAGGGACTGTTTTTT